These 24 T cell receptor beta chains were all obtained from the same sample, sequenced in a study of radiotherapy plus CTLA-4 blockade in lung cancer. Data came from immunoSEQ multiplex PCR; TCRdb stores just in-frame clones and leaves some out. The sample holds roughly 130,000 clones, more than 80% seen once. Specimen: peripheral blood, collected from a patient treated with radiotherapy plus ipilimumab. Every receptor here comes from a human donor with non-small cell lung cancer that progressed on radiotherapy plus ipilimumab.

This rearrangement joins TRBV2 to TRBJ2-5, with 9 positions matching TRBD1. The germline V gene has CDR1 SNHLY and CDR2 FYNNEI. V lost 5 bases to trimming and J lost 9 bases; unmatched junction nucleotides: 10. This CDR3 comprises 14 residues. The CDR3 loop is CASSQGDRARAQYF. CDR3 nucleotides: TGTGCCAGCAGTCAGGGGGACAGGGCCAGGGCCCAGTACTTC.

The chain employs TRBV30 and TRBJ1-2; D remains ambiguous. Between the trimmed V and J ends, which lost 2 bases and 8 bases, there was a span of 21 bases. This CDR3 spans 15 amino acids. Germline V gene sequence: CDR1 GTSNPN, CDR2 SVGIG (reference sequence). This chain's CDR3 is CAWSPGPVTSQGYTF. The CDR3 DNA reads as TGTGCCTGGAGTCCCGGGCCCGTCACCTCCCAGGGCTACACCTTC.

The chain uses TRBV4-1 and TRBJ2-5, with 8 positions matching TRBD1. The CDR3 covers 14 residues. J gave up 2 bases and V 4 bases, and 3 bases lay outside the gene matches. Germline assignment: CDR1 MGHRA and CDR2 YSYEKL. CDR3 residues: CASSLDRAQETQYF. The CDR3 DNA sequence: TGCGCCAGCAGCCTGGACAGGGCGCAAGAGACCCAGTACTTC.

This chain joins TRBV30 and TRBJ2-1; 14 positions match TRBD2. In germline, CDR1 is GTSNPN, CDR2 SVGIG (reference sequence). This CDR3 is built from 16 residues. The V gene end was trimmed by 2 bases and the J gene end by 12 bases; junction bases not matched to a gene: 12. CDR3 nucleotides: TGTGCCTGGAGTCACCCCGGGACTAGCGGGAGATGGTGGCAGTTCTTC. It translates to CAWSHPGTSGRWWQFF.

The chain couples TRBV7-9 to TRBJ1-2; no clear D. Germline V CDR1 and CDR2: SEHNR, FQNEAQ (reference sequence). This CDR3 is 14 amino acids long. The V and J ends lost 8 bases and 2 bases respectively, with 15 bases between them. This chain's CDR3 is CASEPGVSNYGYTF. In nucleotides, the CDR3 is TGTGCCAGCGAACCCGGGGTATCCAACTATGGCTACACCTTC.

The CDR3 sequence: CASSTLDRAHGYTF. In DNA form, the CDR3 reads TGCGCCAGCAGCACCCTGGACAGGGCTCATGGCTACACCTTC. J is TRBJ1-2 and V is TRBV5-1; 8 bases match TRBD1. The CDR3 has 14 residues. V dropped 4 bases and J dropped 6; count of bases not matched to a gene: 8. Looked up from germline, CDR1 is SGHRS and CDR2 is YFSETQ.

The genes are TRBV19 and TRBJ2-2, with 10 bases matching TRBD2. The CDR3 runs 18 residues. Germline CDR1 and CDR2: LNHDA and SQIVND (reference sequence). Germline trimming cut 9 bases from V and 3 bases from J; bases unmatched to any gene: 16. The CDR3 reads CASQGWLAGAFHTGELFF. The CDR3 nucleotides are TGTGCCAGCCAGGGGTGGCTAGCGGGAGCGTTCCACACCGGGGAGCTGTTTTTT.

The rearrangement links TRBV9 to TRBJ2-6; possibly TRBD1 for D (6 bases). This CDR3 contains 17 residues. The germline V and J ends were trimmed by 3 bases and 0 bases, with 13 bases remaining between them. Germline V gene lookup returns CDR1 SGDLS and CDR2 YYNGEE. The CDR3 loop reads CASSADRPPSGANVLTF. The CDR3 nucleotides read TGTGCCAGCAGCGCAGACAGGCCGCCCTCTGGGGCCAACGTCCTGACTTTC.

V usage is TRBV6-6 and J usage is TRBJ2-5; tentative D call: TRBD2 (5 bases). Trimming cost V 3 bases and J 0 bases, with 14 bases left between them. The CDR3 extends over 16 amino acids. CDR1 and CDR2 (germline): MNHNY, SVGAGI (reference sequence). As DNA, the CDR3 is TGTGCCAGCAGTTATAGTTGGCGGGCCTACCAAGAGACCCAGTACTTC. Residues: CASSYSWRAYQETQYF.

This chain uses TRBV28 with TRBJ2-7, with D unresolved. Trimming pared 4 bases from V and 0 bases from J, leaving 10 bases between. Germline V gene sequence: CDR1 MDHEN, CDR2 SYDVKM. The CDR3 length is 14 residues. This CDR3 is CASSSTGSSYEQYF. The CDR3 nucleotides read TGTGCCAGCAGTTCCACTGGTAGCTCCTACGAGCAGTACTTC. Looking up the rest from reference TRBV28 and TRBJ2-7 gives the full variable domain: DVKVTQSSRYLVKRTGEKVFLECVQDMDHENMFWYRQDPGLGLRLIYFSYDVKMKEKGDIPEGYSVSREKKERFSLILESASTNQTSMYLCASSSTGSSYEQYFGPGTRLTVT.

This clone was found once. Other DNA sequences in this specimen translate into the identical CDR3. V gene TRBV29-1 combines with J gene TRBJ2-1, with TRBD2 as a possible D gene (5 bases). This CDR3 is 10 amino acids long. From germline, CDR1 is SQVTM and CDR2 ANQGSEA. Deletions cut 6 bases from V and 6 bases from J, with 6 bases between. The CDR3 sequence: CSVGGNEQFF. In DNA, the CDR3 is TGCAGCGTCGGAGGCAATGAGCAGTTCTTC.

This chain joins TRBV2 and TRBJ1-1; the D gene is possibly TRBD1 (6 bases). The CDR3 spans 17 residues. Germline CDR1 is SNHLY and CDR2 is FYNNEI. With 4 bases removed from V and 0 bases from J, the gap between germline ends came to 18 bases. CDR3 nucleotide sequence: TGTGCCAGCAGTGGGACAGACAAAGCCTTTATGAACACTGAAGCTTTCTTT. Its protein is CASSGTDKAFMNTEAFF. The full variable domain, rest sourced from reference TRBV2 and TRBJ1-1, is EPEVTQTPSHQVTQMGQEVILRCVPISNHLYFYWYRQILGQKVEFLVSFYNNEISEKSEIFDDQFSVERPDGSNFTLKIRSTKLEDSAMYFCASSGTDKAFMNTEAFFGQGTRLTVV.

The V call is TRBV4-2, the J call TRBJ2-2, with 9 nucleotides matching TRBD2. The CDR3 covers 13 residues. Germline CDR1 and CDR2: LGHNA and YNFKEQ. V trimming: 1 base; J trimming: 10 bases; junction bases outside the gene matches: 1. DNA of the CDR3: TGTGCCAGCAGCCAAGCTAGCGGGACGGAGCTGTTTTTT. As protein: CASSQASGTELFF.

This chain uses TRBV11-2 with TRBJ1-3; D is ambiguous. Per the germline V gene, CDR1 is SGHAT and CDR2 is FQNNGV. Trimming took off 5 bases at V and 4 bases at J, with 15 bases between the two ends. The CDR3 is 15 amino acids. This CDR3 reads CASSPVAALGNTIYF. CDR3 coding DNA: TGTGCCAGCAGCCCGGTTGCGGCACTAGGAAACACCATATATTTT.

V usage is TRBV21-1 and J usage is TRBJ2-5; TRBD2, as called in the table, went unchecked against the DNA. TRBV21-1 is given as a pseudogene. This CDR3 contains 17 residues. Here the CDR3 DNA reads TGTGCCAGCAGCGCCCCAGCCCGGGAGGGCACGGAAGAGACCCAGTACTTC. Translation: CASSAPAREGTEETQYF.

V and J are TRBV2 and TRBJ2-1; 8 positions agree with TRBD2. This CDR3 has 14 residues. The germline V gene has CDR1 SNHLY and CDR2 FYNNEI. The V gene end was trimmed by 7 bases and the J gene end by 1 base; junction bases not matched to a gene: 3. CDR3 loop: CASTGGASYNEQFF. The CDR3 DNA is TGTGCCAGCACCGGGGGGGCTTCCTACAATGAGCAGTTCTTC. The entire variable domain, with the rest obtained from reference TRBV2 and TRBJ2-1, is as follows: EPEVTQTPSHQVTQMGQEVILRCVPISNHLYFYWYRQILGQKVEFLVSFYNNEISEKSEIFDDQFSVERPDGSNFTLKIRSTKLEDSAMYFCASTGGASYNEQFFGPGTRLTVL.

This clone was observed a single time. The chain joins TRBV19 to TRBJ1-1; D is perhaps TRBD1 (5 bases). The CDR3 consists of 17 residues. The germline V gene has CDR1 LNHDA and CDR2 SQIVND (reference sequence). Between the trimmed V and J ends, which lost 1 base and 5 bases, there was a span of 20 bases. The CDR3 DNA reads TGTGCCAGTAGTATAGGGGGAACGGGGGTGAGAGGGACTGAAGCTTTCTTT. It encodes CASSIGGTGVRGTEAFF.

This rearrangement joins TRBV15 to TRBJ1-5, with D uncertain. From germline, CDR1 is LNHNV and CDR2 YYDKDF (reference sequence). The CDR3 loop spans 13 amino acids. The ends were cut back, 5 bases at V and 4 bases at J, with 9 bases in the middle. CDR3 nucleotides: TGTGCCACCAGCTTCGATCCAAATCAGCCCCAGCATTTT. Its protein is CATSFDPNQPQHF.

The chain recombines TRBV27 with TRBJ2-3; D unresolved. Germline V gene sequence: CDR1 MNHEY, CDR2 SMNVEV (reference sequence). V was shortened by 0 bases and J by 2 bases, with 9 bases between the two germline ends. The CDR3 sequence is 15 residues long. The CDR3 DNA follows: TGTGCCAGCAGTTTATCATCCCAAATCACAGATACGCAGTATTTT. It translates to CASSLSSQITDTQYF.

This clone was detected a few times. The chain recombines TRBV21-1 with TRBJ2-7; TRBD2, the table's D call, was not compared with the DNA. TRBV21-1 is marked as a pseudogene. This CDR3 contains 17 residues. The DNA of the CDR3 is TGTGCCAGCAGCAAAGGGTGTCGAGGAAGCGGGAGATACGAGCAGTACTTC. This encodes CASSKGCRGSGRYEQYF.

The V and J genes are TRBV10-3 and TRBJ2-1, with 13 positions matching TRBD2. Germline lookup yields CDR1 ENHRY and CDR2 SYGVKD. J was trimmed by 4 bases and V by 2 bases; bases with no gene match: 2. This CDR3 is built from 16 residues. The CDR3 DNA is TGTGCCATCAGTGAGACTAGCGGGAGGGTGTACAATGAGCAGTTCTTC. Translated, it gives CAISETSGRVYNEQFF.

A single count supports this clone. CDR3 protein: CASSQSWEFWNEQFF. The CDR3 nucleotides are TGTGCCAGCAGCCAAAGTTGGGAATTTTGGAATGAGCAGTTCTTC. The V and J genes are TRBV27 and TRBJ2-1, with D hard to call. Per germline, CDR1 MNHEY and CDR2 SMNVEV (reference sequence). The germline V and J ends were trimmed by 6 bases and 7 bases, with 19 bases remaining between them. The CDR3 is 15 amino acids.

The DNA for the CDR3 is TGTGCCAGCAGTTCAAGGACAGGCAATCAGCCCCAGCATTTT. It encodes CASSSRTGNQPQHF. The chain employs TRBV6-5 and TRBJ1-5, with a possible D match to TRBD1 (6 bases). Between the trimmed V and J ends, which lost 4 bases and 2 bases, there was a span of 9 bases. The CDR3 sequence is 14 residues long. Germline V gene data show CDR1 as MNHEY and CDR2 as SVGAGI.

The chain couples TRBV6-6 to TRBJ1-1; TRBD1 matches 11 bases. CDR3 size: 15 residues. In germline, CDR1 is MNHNY, CDR2 SVGAGI (reference sequence). J gave up 6 bases and V 4 bases, and 7 bases lay outside the gene matches. The CDR3 is CASSSPGQGDAEAFF. The DNA for the CDR3 is TGTGCCAGCAGTTCTCCGGGACAGGGGGACGCTGAAGCTTTCTTT.